These 22 T cell receptor beta chains came from one sample sequenced in a study of regulatory T cells in long-lasting Graves disease. The time point here: newly diagnosed GD, antithyroid drugs for less than 3 months. TCR sequences were obtained from RNA taken from PBMCs. Building of the TCR beta libraries involved iRepertoire HTBI primers and Arm-PCR of CDR3 regions. TCRdb reprocessed the multiplex PCR reads via MiXCR and lists one record per CDR3 protein. The sample gives around 330,000 distinct CDR3 sequences, over 15% of which show up once; roughly 40% is in the top ten. The input for sequencing was peripheral blood mononuclear cells (PBMCs), taken at new diagnosis, from a patient treated with antithyroid drugs. These receptors all come from a female donor with Graves disease.

This clonotype ranks as large. V usage is TRBV15 and J usage is TRBJ1-6; D is ambiguous. Trimming took 9 bases from V and 7 from J, leaving 16 bases between them. Germline loops: CDR1 LNHNV, CDR2 YYDKDF (reference sequence). The CDR3 contains 14 residues. The CDR3 DNA sequence: TGTGCCACTTCTGGTCCCGAATGGAATTCACCCCTCCACTTT. Protein: CATSGPEWNSPLHF.

This clonotype has at least ten counts. The chain has TRBV12-3 or TRBV12-4 and TRBJ2-3, with D tentatively TRBD2 (7 bases). Trimming left V 9 bases short and J 4 bases short, with 17 bases between. CDR3 length: 14 amino acids. DNA for the CDR3: TGTGCCAGTGGGGGGGGCCGGGGCGCAGATACGCAGTATTTT. Translated: CASGGGRGADTQYF.

Ten or more counts support this clonotype. The chain couples TRBV5-1 to TRBJ2-1, with TRBD1 matching over 9 bases. With 4 bases clipped from V and 7 bases from J, the junction kept 12 bases outside the gene matches. The germline CDR1 and CDR2 sequences are SGHRS and YFSETQ. The CDR3 extends over 16 amino acids. This CDR3 reads CASSAEGQGTWNEQFF. The CDR3 DNA sequence: TGCGCCAGCAGCGCCGAGGGACAGGGAACTTGGAATGAGCAGTTCTTC.

This clonotype was counted at least ten times. V is TRBV5-1 and J is TRBJ1-5; maybe TRBD1 (5 bases). V was shortened by 4 bases and J by 0 bases, with 14 bases between the two germline ends. The CDR3 runs 16 residues. CDR1 is SGHRS and CDR2 is YFSETQ in the germline V gene. The CDR3, as DNA: TGCGCCAGCAGCCCAGAGGGACGGTATAGCAATCAGCCCCAGCATTTT. It codes for CASSPEGRYSNQPQHF.

This clonotype has only a few counts. J is TRBJ2-5 and V is TRBV29-1, with 12 bases identical to TRBD1. Germline V gene lookup returns CDR1 SQVTM and CDR2 ANQGSEA. The CDR3 sequence is 14 residues long. V was clipped by 5 bases and J by 5 bases; unmatched bases: 6. The CDR3 sequence: CSVTGTGGGETQYF. The CDR3 coding sequence is TGCAGCGTTACCGGGACAGGGGGCGGTGAGACCCAGTACTTC.

Comment on this clonotype: Just one base apart from a much larger clone, this may be a read error. This chain links TRBV18 with TRBJ1-6; D remains unclear. The CDR3 consists of 15 residues. Germline CDR1 and CDR2: KGHSH and LQKENI. CDR3 DNA sequence: TGTGCCAGCTCACCGACTCCGGGGAGTAATTTACCCCTCCACTTT. Translated: CASSPTPGSNLPLHF. Together with reference TRBV18 and TRBJ1-6, the CDR3 gives the full variable domain: NAGVMQNPRHLVRRRGQEARLRCSPMKGHSHVYWYRQLPEEGLKFMVYLQKENIIDESGMPKERFSAEFPKEGPSILRIQQVVRGDSAAYFCASSPTPGSNLPLHFGNGTRLTVT.

At least ten counts were recorded for this clonotype. V gene TRBV5-1 combines with J gene TRBJ1-1, with 12 bases lining up with TRBD1. The V gene's germline CDR1 is SGHRS and CDR2 YFSETQ. This CDR3 contains 16 residues. The trim removed 5 bases at V and 5 bases at J, leaving 10 bases unmatched. CDR3 loop: CASRPGTGGARTEAFF. Here the CDR3 DNA reads TGCGCCAGCAGACCCGGGACAGGGGGCGCGAGAACTGAAGCTTTCTTT.

At least ten counts were recorded for this clonotype. The rearrangement uses TRBV2 and TRBJ2-7, with TRBD2 matching 7 bases. This CDR3 contains 14 residues. With V trimmed by 3 bases and J by 3 bases, 5 bases remained unmatched. Germline V gene sequence: CDR1 SNHLY, CDR2 FYNNEI. CDR3 sequence reads: CASSETPSGYEQYF. DNA for the CDR3: TGTGCCAGCAGTGAGACGCCTAGCGGCTACGAGCAGTACTTC.

This chain links TRBV28 with TRBJ1-1, with D hard to call. V was trimmed by 6 bases and J by 1 base, leaving 6 bases between them. The CDR3 consists of 12 residues. Germline CDR1 is MDHEN and CDR2 is SYDVKM. CDR3 in amino acids: CASRLGNTEAFF. CDR3 sequence (DNA): TGTGCCAGCAGGTTAGGGAACACTGAAGCTTTCTTT.

This clonotype appeared many times. The rearrangement links TRBV11-2 to TRBJ2-5; 7 bases match TRBD2. The CDR3 length is 15 residues. J gave up 4 bases and V 4 bases, and 9 bases lay outside the gene matches. Germline V gene data show CDR1 as SGHAT and CDR2 as FQNNGV. CDR3 sequence (DNA): TGTGCCAGCAGCTCAGTTGCAGTAGCGGGAGAGACCCAGTACTTC. This translates into CASSSVAVAGETQYF.

The V and J genes are TRBV27 and TRBJ2-2, with a possible D match to TRBD1 (5 bases). The V end was cut by 1 base, the J end by 6 bases, with 18 bases between. Germline V lookup: CDR1 MNHEY, CDR2 SMNVEV (reference sequence). This CDR3 spans 17 amino acids. CDR3 DNA sequence: TGTGCCAGCAGTTTATGGGGCTCCAAGAGGACGTCCGGGGAGCTGTTTTTT. Translated: CASSLWGSKRTSGELFF.

This clonotype was seen many times. The chain carries TRBV24-1 and TRBJ2-5; weak D call: TRBD2 (5 bases). V lost 2 bases to trimming and J lost 5 bases, with 17 bases between them. CDR1 is KGHDR and CDR2 is SFDVKD in the germline V gene. The CDR3 is 16 amino acids. CDR3 protein: CATSDWGVPRLETQYF. As DNA, the CDR3 is TGTGCCACCAGTGATTGGGGAGTCCCACGTCTCGAGACCCAGTACTTC.

As to this clonotype: It differs at one base from a far larger clone, so likely a read error. The J gene is TRBJ2-4, the V gene TRBV11-2; D possibly corresponds to TRBD1 (6 bases). The end of the DNA is better explained by TRBJ2-3, so the J call may be wrong. This CDR3 is built from 16 residues. Per germline, CDR1 SGHAT and CDR2 FQNNGV. CDR3 in amino acids: CASSLRGIGGTDKQYF. The CDR3 coding sequence is TGTGCCAGCAGCTTAAGGGGGATAGGCGGCACAGATAAGCAGTATTTT.

In its sample, this clonotype was seen many times. The genes are TRBV6-1 and TRBJ2-7; D is uncertain. Trimming pared 3 bases from V and 3 bases from J, leaving 12 bases between. Germline CDR1 and CDR2: MNHNS and SASEGT. The CDR3 totals 14 residues. The CDR3 sequence: CASSDNTPYYEQYF. The CDR3 DNA reads as TGTGCCAGCAGTGATAACACCCCCTACTACGAGCAGTACTTC.

This clonotype has only a few counts. The J gene is TRBJ1-6, the V gene TRBV2, with D possibly matching TRBD1 (6 bases). With 6 bases removed from V and 2 bases from J, the gap between germline ends came to 14 bases. The CDR3 has 16 amino acids. Germline V gene lookup returns CDR1 SNHLY and CDR2 FYNNEI. This chain's CDR3 is CASRQRDRPYNSPLHF. The CDR3, as DNA: TGTGCCAGCAGACAACGAGACAGGCCCTATAATTCACCCCTCCACTTT. Supplemented by reference TRBV2 and TRBJ1-6, the full variable domain reads EPEVTQTPSHQVTQMGQEVILRCVPISNHLYFYWYRQILGQKVEFLVSFYNNEISEKSEIFDDQFSVERPDGSNFTLKIRSTKLEDSAMYFCASRQRDRPYNSPLHFGNGTRLTVT.

This clonotype has ten or more counts. The V and J genes are TRBV19 and TRBJ1-1; D is ambiguous. The CDR3 spans 12 residues. Germline CDR1 reads LNHDA; CDR2 reads SQIVND (reference sequence). Trimming pared 3 bases from V and 7 bases from J, leaving 9 bases between. The CDR3 loop reads CASSIEKVEAFF. CDR3 DNA sequence: TGTGCCAGTAGTATTGAGAAGGTTGAAGCTTTCTTT. The full variable domain, completed using reference TRBV19 and TRBJ1-1, is DGGITQSPKYLFRKEGQNVTLSCEQNLNHDAMYWYRQDPGQGLRLIYYSQIVNDFQKGDIAEGYSVSREKKESFPLTVTSAQKNPTAFYLCASSIEKVEAFFGQGTRLTVV.

In regard to this clonotype: Only one base separates this from a far larger clonotype, so it likely reflects a read error. The chain couples TRBV5-5 to TRBJ2-7, with TRBD2 identical over 10 bases. The germline CDR1 and CDR2 sequences are SGHKS and YYEKEE (reference sequence). This CDR3 comprises 15 residues. The DNA of the CDR3 is TGCGCCAGCAGCTCCGGACTAGCGGCGTTCTACGAGCAGTACTTC. Its protein is CASSSGLAAFYEQYF. The variable domain in full, with the rest retrieved from reference TRBV5-5 and TRBJ2-7, is DAGVTQSPTHLIKTRGQQVTLRCSPISGHKSVSWYQQVLGQGPQFIFQYYEKEERGRGNFPDRFSARQFPNYSSELNVNALLLGDSALYLCASSSGLAAFYEQYFGPGTRLTVT.

Concerning this clonotype itself: One end of the junction varies from germline; a read error may be responsible. The rearrangement joins TRBV7-3 to TRBJ2-7, with D tentatively TRBD1 or TRBD2 (5 bases each). Germline lookup yields CDR1 SGHTA and CDR2 FQGTGA. This CDR3 region has 14 residues. The CDR3 region is CTSWVFSGSHEQYF. The CDR3, as DNA: TGTACCAGCTGGGTCTTCTCAGGGAGCCACGAGCAGTACTTC.

This clonotype was seen ten or more times. The chain couples TRBV2 to TRBJ2-2, with 8 bases identical to TRBD2. CDR3 size: 15 residues. Germline loops: CDR1 SNHLY, CDR2 FYNNEI. J gave up 5 bases and V 1 base, and 3 bases lay outside the gene matches. The CDR3 region is CASSEVGGGTGELFF. Here the CDR3 DNA reads TGTGCCAGCAGTGAAGTGGGCGGGGGGACCGGGGAGCTGTTTTTT.

This clonotype was found a few times. The J gene is TRBJ2-1, the V gene TRBV19, with TRBD2 identical over 9 bases. This CDR3 has 19 residues. With V trimmed by 4 bases and J by 0 bases, 13 bases remained unmatched. Germline-derived CDR1 and CDR2 are LNHDA and SQIVND (reference sequence). As DNA, the CDR3 is TGTGCCAGTAGTACCAGAGGGTTGACTAGCGGAAGCTCCTACAATGAGCAGTTCTTC. Amino acids: CASSTRGLTSGSSYNEQFF.

The chain joins TRBV6-5 to TRBJ2-7, with D possibly being TRBD2 (6 bases). The CDR3 totals 15 residues. Germline V lookup: CDR1 MNHEY, CDR2 SVGAGI. Trimming left V 0 bases short and J 1 base short, with 10 bases between. CDR3: CASSYSRDSSYEQYF. The CDR3 DNA reads TGTGCCAGCAGTTACTCCCGGGACTCGTCCTACGAGCAGTACTTC.

The chain uses TRBV19 and TRBJ2-2; 9 nucleotides agree with TRBD1. This CDR3 is built from 15 residues. J lost 7 bases, V lost 5 bases, and 8 bases had no gene match. Germline V gene lookup returns CDR1 LNHDA and CDR2 SQIVND (reference sequence). The CDR3 protein is CASSASQGAGGELFF. As DNA, the CDR3 is TGTGCCAGTAGTGCCTCACAGGGGGCGGGCGGGGAGCTGTTTTTT.